The 4 T cell receptor beta chains below all came from one sample that was sequenced in a study of blood T cell repertoires in COVID-19. Assay used: immunoSEQ multiplex PCR; TCRdb lists only in-frame clones, some missing. This table has 250,000 to 300,000 clones, 88% appearing once. The source material was peripheral blood. The source of these receptors is a woman aged 70-85 years with COVID-19, enrolled during active disease.

This clone was seen once. This chain connects TRBV7-9 to TRBJ1-4; D not certain. Germline V gives CDR1 SEHNR, CDR2 FQNEAQ (reference sequence). The CDR3 sequence is 17 residues long. The ends were cut back, 3 bases at V and 0 bases at J, with 14 bases in the middle. CDR3 amino acids: CASSFPVLSSTNEKLFF. The CDR3 DNA follows: TGTGCCAGCAGCTTCCCGGTTTTGAGTTCAACTAATGAAAAACTGTTTTTT.

V usage is TRBV5-1 and J usage is TRBJ2-3; a possible D gene is TRBD2 (6 bases). Germline V gene lookup returns CDR1 SGHRS and CDR2 YFSETQ. The CDR3 covers 14 residues. V lost 4 bases to trimming and J lost 1 base, with 10 bases between them. This CDR3 is CASSPGARTDTQYF. CDR3 sequence (DNA): TGCGCCAGCAGCCCGGGAGCCCGCACAGATACGCAGTATTTT.

This CDR3 reads CASSSNPGVYEQYF. CDR3 DNA: TGTGCCAGCAGCTCAAATCCCGGGGTCTACGAGCAGTACTTC. The rearrangement uses TRBV5-4 and TRBJ2-7, with D tentatively TRBD2 (5 bases). The V end was cut by 3 bases, the J end by 3 bases, with 13 bases between. Per germline, CDR1 SGHNT and CDR2 YYREEE (reference sequence). The CDR3 length is 14 residues. Full variable domain (missing parts from reference TRBV5-4 and TRBJ2-7): ETGVTQSPTHLIKTRGQQVTLRCSSQSGHNTVSWYQQALGQGPQFIFQYYREEENGRGNFPPRFSGLQFPNYSSELNVNALELDDSALYLCASSSNPGVYEQYFGPGTRLTVT.

CDR3 protein: CASSQDRVAGRAETQYF. The DNA for the CDR3 is TGTGCCAGCAGCCAAGACAGGGTGGCCGGGAGGGCAGAGACCCAGTACTTC. The rearrangement joins TRBV3-1 (or the pseudogene TRBV3-2) to TRBJ2-5; TRBD2 agrees at 8 bases. V was clipped by 0 bases and J by 4 bases; unmatched bases: 10. Germline V CDR1 and CDR2: LGHDT, YNNKEL (reference sequence). The CDR3 length is 17 residues.